These 21 T cell receptor beta chains were sequenced from one sample in a study of beta chain features in type 1 diabetes. Of the isolated RNA, all was reverse transcribed, and so the sequenced material was expressed TCRB transcripts. TCRdb's copy holds only in-frame clones and misses some; the assay was immunoSEQ multiplex PCR. The data contain around 250,000 clones, under 70% of them seen just once; the ten biggest clones take up almost 0.055%. Sequenced input: naive CD4+ T cells from blood. These receptors were collected from a man between 25 and 39 years old in good health.

The chain carries TRBV30 and TRBJ2-1; perhaps TRBD2 as D (6 bases). The CDR3 totals 13 residues. CDR1 and CDR2 from the germline V gene are GTSNPN and SVGIG (reference sequence). The germline V and J ends were trimmed by 6 bases and 9 bases, with 18 bases remaining between them. The CDR3, as DNA: TGTGCCTGTACGGGAGAGGCTTATAGTGAGCAGTTCTTC. Its protein is CACTGEAYSEQFF.

V is TRBV5-1 and J is TRBJ2-5; the D is unclear. CDR1 and CDR2 from the germline V gene are SGHRS and YFSETQ. CDR3 length: 14 residues. Trimming shortened V by 0 bases and J by 5 bases, and 11 bases separated the two germline ends. Here the CDR3 reads CASSLVRSAETQYF. The CDR3 DNA reads TGCGCCAGCAGCTTGGTCCGATCCGCGGAGACCCAGTACTTC.

The chain links TRBV7-9 to TRBJ1-6, with unresolved D. The CDR3 has 14 amino acids. Germline V CDR1 and CDR2: SEHNR, FQNEAQ (reference sequence). V dropped 2 bases and J dropped 8 bases, with 10 bases sitting between them. CDR3 coding DNA: TGTGCCAGCAGCTTAAATCAAGTGGATTCACCCCTCCACTTT. This sequence encodes CASSLNQVDSPLHF.

The chain is built from TRBV13 and TRBJ2-5; D is undetermined. CDR1 and CDR2 from the germline V gene are PRHDT and FYEKMQ (reference sequence). Between the trimmed V and J ends, which lost 2 bases and 2 bases, there was a span of 15 bases. CDR3 length: 16 amino acids. Here the CDR3 reads CASSLTRASAQETQYF. The CDR3 region has the DNA TGTGCCAGCAGCTTAACTCGGGCGTCCGCACAAGAGACCCAGTACTTC.

The V and J genes are TRBV4-3 and TRBJ2-1; 7 bases agree with TRBD2. CDR3 length equals 13 residues. Germline values: CDR1 LGHNA, CDR2 YSLEER. J was trimmed by 10 bases and V by 1 base; bases with no gene match: 4. This CDR3 reads CASSQAAGVEQFF. The CDR3 region has the DNA TGCGCCAGCAGCCAAGCCGCGGGAGTAGAGCAGTTCTTC.

The chain has TRBV7-9 and TRBJ2-3, with D unresolved. From germline, CDR1 is SEHNR and CDR2 FQNEAQ (reference sequence). This CDR3 contains 15 residues. Trimming took off 2 bases at V and 0 bases at J, with 9 bases between the two ends. DNA of the CDR3: TGTGCCAGCAGCTTACCAGGCTCGAGCACAGATACGCAGTATTTT. Amino acids: CASSLPGSSTDTQYF.

The chain couples TRBV7-9 to TRBJ2-1; TRBD2 agrees at 8 bases. In germline, CDR1 is SEHNR, CDR2 FQNEAQ (reference sequence). CDR3 size: 17 residues. Trimming cost V 4 bases and J 4 bases; bases outside gene matches: 12. Here the CDR3 DNA reads TGTGCCAGCAGCTCTAGGCCCCAGAAGCGGGAGTACAATGAGCAGTTCTTC. This codes for CASSSRPQKREYNEQFF.

This clone appeared a single time. The V call is TRBV7-9, the J call TRBJ1-4; TRBD1 might be the D (5 bases). Between the trimmed V and J ends, which lost 3 bases and 8 bases, there was a span of 19 bases. The CDR3 runs 16 residues. Germline V gives CDR1 SEHNR, CDR2 FQNEAQ (reference sequence). The CDR3 here is CASSFQGLKGGEKLFF. CDR3 sequence (DNA): TGTGCCAGCAGCTTCCAGGGACTCAAAGGAGGGGAAAAACTGTTTTTT.

The chain is built from TRBV30 and TRBJ2-5; the match to TRBD1 covers 7 bases. The CDR3 covers 13 residues. The junction had 3 bases not matched to a gene; V was cut back by 3 bases and J by 2 bases. The germline gives CDR1 GTSNPN, CDR2 SVGIG (reference sequence). Written as DNA, the CDR3 is TGTGCCTGGAGGGACAGGTTTCAAGAGACCCAGTACTTC. Its protein is CAWRDRFQETQYF.

Points on this clone: This specimen includes other DNA sequences encoding the same CDR3. The gene calls are TRBV29-1 and TRBJ2-3, with D perhaps assigned TRBD1 or TRBD2 (5 bases each). V lost 4 bases and J lost 3, with 11 bases in between. Germline V gene lookup returns CDR1 SQVTM and CDR2 ANQGSEA. This CDR3 contains 13 residues. In nucleotides, the CDR3 is TGCAGCGTTGTGGGACGGCTTACAGATACGCAGTATTTT. It encodes CSVVGRLTDTQYF.

This clone was observed a handful of times. The chain recombines TRBV7-9 with TRBJ2-1; tentatively, D is TRBD1 (5 bases). There are 13 residues in the CDR3. The germline V gene encodes CDR1 SEHNR and CDR2 FQNEAQ (reference sequence). Trimming pared 2 bases from V and 6 bases from J, leaving 8 bases between. The CDR3 here is CASSLTGSNEQFF. The CDR3 nucleotides read TGTGCCAGCAGCTTAACAGGCAGCAATGAGCAGTTCTTC.

V gene TRBV29-1 combines with J gene TRBJ2-7; D not resolved. The germline CDR1 and CDR2 sequences are SQVTM and ANQGSEA. This CDR3 is 13 amino acids long. V lost 2 bases, J lost 5 bases, and 13 bases lay in between. For the CDR3, the DNA is TGCAGCGTTGAAACCGGATCTGGGAACGAGCAGTACTTC. Residues: CSVETGSGNEQYF.

The chain employs TRBV29-1 and TRBJ2-7; a weak D match, TRBD2 (5 bases). Trimming removed 0 bases at V and 9 bases at J, with 15 bases between. Germline V gives CDR1 SQVTM, CDR2 ANQGSEA. CDR3 length: 13 residues. This CDR3 reads CSVEDQAGLGQYF. The CDR3 nucleotides are TGCAGCGTTGAAGATCAGGCGGGCTTGGGGCAGTACTTC.

The rearrangement links TRBV14 to TRBJ2-1; the D gene is possibly TRBD2 (6 bases). Trimming stripped 2 bases from V and 0 bases from J, with 8 bases between. CDR1 and CDR2 (germline): SGHDN, FVKESK. This CDR3 comprises 15 residues. CDR3 nucleotide sequence: TGTGCCAGCAGCCAATACGGGAGCTCCTACAATGAGCAGTTCTTC. As protein: CASSQYGSSYNEQFF.

This chain connects TRBV15 to TRBJ2-3; the match to TRBD1 covers 8 bases. There are 15 residues in the CDR3. V shed 1 base, J shed 5 bases, and the junction held 5 bases outside the gene matches. Per germline, CDR1 LNHNV and CDR2 YYDKDF (reference sequence). Here the CDR3 reads CATSRGSGGVDTQYF. The CDR3, as DNA: TGTGCCACCAGCAGAGGGTCAGGGGGCGTAGATACGCAGTATTTT. The full variable domain, with the rest looked up from reference TRBV15 and TRBJ2-3, is DAMVIQNPRYQVTQFGKPVTLSCSQTLNHNVMYWYQQKSSQAPKLLFHYYDKDFNNEADTPDNFQSRRPNTSFCFLDIRSPGLGDTAMYLCATSRGSGGVDTQYFGPGTRLTVL.

Comment on this clone: At the DNA level, this CDR3 is encoded by other sequences in the same sample as well. The rearrangement links TRBV30 to TRBJ2-7; no firm D call. The CDR3 covers 12 residues. Trimming removed 2 bases from V and 1 base from J, with 6 bases in between. Per the germline V gene, CDR1 is GTSNPN and CDR2 is SVGIG (reference sequence). The CDR3 region is CAWSRVSYEQYF. CDR3 nucleotide sequence: TGTGCCTGGAGTCGAGTTTCCTACGAGCAGTACTTC.

The chain employs TRBV10-3 and TRBJ2-3; 8 bases align to TRBD2. With V trimmed by 10 bases and J by 0 bases, 6 bases remained unmatched. The CDR3 loop spans 14 amino acids. CDR1 is ENHRY, CDR2 SYGVKD, per germline. As DNA, the CDR3 is TGTGCCACGAAGCGGGAGCTGAGCACAGATACGCAGTATTTT. This sequence encodes CATKRELSTDTQYF.

The J gene is TRBJ2-3, the V gene TRBV4-3; the match to TRBD2 covers 13 bases. Per germline, CDR1 LGHNA and CDR2 YSLEER. CDR3 length: 18 residues. V lost 1 base to trimming and J lost 1 base; unmatched junction nucleotides: 5. The CDR3 nucleotides read TGCGCCAGCAGCCAAGGACTAGCGGGAGGAGGGGGCACAGATACGCAGTATTTT. This codes for CASSQGLAGGGGTDTQYF.

This chain connects TRBV29-1 to TRBJ2-1; 8 positions agree with TRBD2. CDR1 is SQVTM and CDR2 is ANQGSEA in the germline V gene. V dropped 8 bases and J dropped 10; count of bases not matched to a gene: 7. The CDR3 runs 11 residues. Here the CDR3 reads CSFQREREQFF. The CDR3 DNA sequence: TGCAGCTTCCAGCGGGAGCGGGAGCAGTTCTTC.

DNA for the CDR3: TGCAGCGTTGGGGTTTCCGGGGAGCTGTTTTTT. It codes for CSVGVSGELFF. V usage is TRBV29-1 and J usage is TRBJ2-2, with D hard to call. Germline CDR1 reads SQVTM; CDR2 reads ANQGSEA. Trimming shortened V by 4 bases and J by 6 bases, and 6 bases separated the two germline ends. The CDR3 consists of 11 residues.

The CDR3 DNA reads TGTGCCAGCAGCCCGGGACTAGCGGGTAGCACAGATACGCAGTATTTT. It yields the protein CASSPGLAGSTDTQYF. The gene calls are TRBV9 and TRBJ2-3; 12 positions match TRBD2. V lost 4 bases to trimming and J lost 0 bases; unmatched junction nucleotides: 3. The CDR3 spans 16 residues. Germline V lookup: CDR1 SGDLS, CDR2 YYNGEE.